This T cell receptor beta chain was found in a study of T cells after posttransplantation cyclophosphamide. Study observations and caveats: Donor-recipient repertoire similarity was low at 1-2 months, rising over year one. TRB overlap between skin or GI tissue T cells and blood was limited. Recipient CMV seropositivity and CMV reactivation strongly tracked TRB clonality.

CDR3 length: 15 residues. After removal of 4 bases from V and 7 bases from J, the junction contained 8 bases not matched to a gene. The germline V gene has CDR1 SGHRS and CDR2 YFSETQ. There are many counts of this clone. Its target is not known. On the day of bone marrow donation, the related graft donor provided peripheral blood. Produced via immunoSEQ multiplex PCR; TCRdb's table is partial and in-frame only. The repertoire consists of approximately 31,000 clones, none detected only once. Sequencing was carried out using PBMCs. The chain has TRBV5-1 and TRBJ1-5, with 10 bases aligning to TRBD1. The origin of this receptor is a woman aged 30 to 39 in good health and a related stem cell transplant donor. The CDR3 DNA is TGCGCCAGCAGCCCCGACGGACAGGGGGGACAGCCCCAGCATTTT. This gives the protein CASSPDGQGGQPQHF.